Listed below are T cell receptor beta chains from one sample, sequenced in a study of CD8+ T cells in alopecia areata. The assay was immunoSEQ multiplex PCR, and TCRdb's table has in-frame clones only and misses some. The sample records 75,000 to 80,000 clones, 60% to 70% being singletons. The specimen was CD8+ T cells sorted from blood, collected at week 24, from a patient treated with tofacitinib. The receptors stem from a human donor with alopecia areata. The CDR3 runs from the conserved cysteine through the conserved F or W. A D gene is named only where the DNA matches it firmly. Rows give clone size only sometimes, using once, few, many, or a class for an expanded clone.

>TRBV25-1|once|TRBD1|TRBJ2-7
CASSVGTGSYEQYF
TGTGCCAGCAGTGTCGGGACAGGCTCCTACGAGCAGTACTTC
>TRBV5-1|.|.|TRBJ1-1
CASSLDRPMNTEAFF
TGCGCCAGCAGCTTGGACAGACCAATGAACACTGAAGCTTTCTTT
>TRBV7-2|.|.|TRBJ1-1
CASSPTGLNTEAFF
TGTGCCAGCAGCCCGACAGGCCTGAACACTGAAGCTTTCTTT
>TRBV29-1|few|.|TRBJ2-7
CSVADHYEQYF
TGCAGCGTGGCGGATCACTACGAGCAGTACTTC
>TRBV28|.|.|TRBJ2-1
CASRARGSYNEQFF
TGTGCCAGCAGGGCGCGGGGCTCCTACAATGAGCAGTTCTTC
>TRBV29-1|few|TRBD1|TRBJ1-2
CSVEDWKGADYGYTF
TGCAGCGTTGAAGATTGGAAGGGGGCGGACTATGGCTACACCTTC
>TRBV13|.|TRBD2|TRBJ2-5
CASSAWTSGSDETQYF
TGTGCCAGCAGCGCATGGACTAGCGGGAGCGATGAGACCCAGTACTTC
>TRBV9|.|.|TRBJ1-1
CASSVVGASNTEAFF
TGTGCCAGCAGCGTAGTTGGAGCTTCGAACACTGAAGCTTTCTTT
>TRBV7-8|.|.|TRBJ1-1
CASSPVWGDTEAFF
TGTGCCAGCAGCCCCGTCTGGGGGGACACTGAAGCTTTCTTT
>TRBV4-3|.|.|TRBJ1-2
CASSQDRGTYGYTF
TGCGCCAGCAGCCAAGACAGGGGCACCTATGGCTACACCTTC
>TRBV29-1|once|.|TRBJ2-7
CSAAPGTYTYEQYF
TGCAGCGCGGCCCCCGGGACATACACCTACGAGCAGTACTTC
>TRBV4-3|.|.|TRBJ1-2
CASSQDSVSNYGYTF
TGCGCCAGCAGCCAAGATAGTGTCAGTAACTATGGCTACACCTTC
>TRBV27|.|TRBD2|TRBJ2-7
CASSLALAGFDEQYF
TGTGCCAGCAGTTTAGCACTAGCGGGATTTGACGAGCAGTACTTC
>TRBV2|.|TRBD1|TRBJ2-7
CASSDGTGPHEQYF
TGTGCCAGCAGTGACGGGACAGGGCCCCACGAGCAGTACTTC
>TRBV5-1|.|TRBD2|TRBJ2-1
CASSLGLAGARYNEQFF
TGCGCCAGCAGCTTGGGACTAGCGGGGGCCCGCTACAATGAGCAGTTCTTC
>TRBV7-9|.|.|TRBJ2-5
CASSRDSSQETQYF
TGTGCCAGCAGCCGTGACAGTAGTCAAGAGACCCAGTACTTC
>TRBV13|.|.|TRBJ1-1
CASSLTEGTEAFF
TGTGCCAGCAGCTTAACAGAGGGCACTGAAGCTTTCTTT
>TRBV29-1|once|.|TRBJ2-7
CSACVRGHDSGLYEQYF
TGCAGCGCGTGTGTCCGGGGCCATGACTCGGGGCTATACGAGCAGTACTTC
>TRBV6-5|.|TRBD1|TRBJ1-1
CASSYGQGNTEAFF
TGTGCCAGCAGTTACGGACAGGGGAACACTGAAGCTTTCTTT
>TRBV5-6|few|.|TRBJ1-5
CASSFSGGSDGGQPQHF
TGTGCCAGCAGCTTTTCCGGGGGATCGGATGGCGGTCAGCCCCAGCATTTT
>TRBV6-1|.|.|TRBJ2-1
CASSEGAGVVNEQFF
TGTGCCAGCAGTGAAGGGGCAGGGGTGGTCAATGAGCAGTTCTTC
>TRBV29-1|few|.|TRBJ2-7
CSVQGLEKAYEQYF
TGCAGCGTCCAAGGACTGGAGAAAGCCTACGAGCAGTACTTC
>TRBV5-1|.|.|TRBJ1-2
CASSLVQPPNSNYGYTF
TGCGCCAGCAGCTTGGTACAGCCGCCCAACTCTAACTATGGCTACACCTTC
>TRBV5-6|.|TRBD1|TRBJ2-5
CASSKMGQIFEETQYF
TGTGCCAGCAGCAAGATGGGACAGATTTTTGAAGAGACCCAGTACTTC
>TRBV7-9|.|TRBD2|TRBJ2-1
CASSSPGLDGNEQFF
TGTGCCAGCAGCTCCCCGGGACTAGACGGCAATGAGCAGTTCTTC
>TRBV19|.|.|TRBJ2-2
CASTGGVGTGELFF
TGTGCCAGTACAGGAGGGGTGGGCACCGGGGAGCTGTTTTTT
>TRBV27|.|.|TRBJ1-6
CASVENGLGTLHF
TGTGCCAGCGTGGAGAATGGGTTAGGGACCCTCCACTTT
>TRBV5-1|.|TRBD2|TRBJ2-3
CASSRGLAESTDTQYF
TGCGCCAGCAGCCGGGGACTAGCGGAGAGCACAGATACGCAGTATTTT
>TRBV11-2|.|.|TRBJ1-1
CASSFFGAGTEAFF
TGTGCCAGCAGCTTTTTCGGGGCTGGGACTGAAGCTTTCTTT
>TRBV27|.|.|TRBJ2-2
CASKPGPRSGELFF
TGTGCCAGCAAACCGGGCCCTAGGTCCGGGGAGCTGTTTTTT
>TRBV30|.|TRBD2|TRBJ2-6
CAWSPGRARLSGANVLTF
TGTGCCTGGAGCCCTGGGAGGGCGCGGCTATCTGGGGCCAACGTCCTGACTTTC
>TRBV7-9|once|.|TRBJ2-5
CASSPRLEETQYF
TGTGCCAGCAGCCCCCGACTAGAAGAGACCCAGTACTTC
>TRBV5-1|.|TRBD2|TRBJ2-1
CASSFSGGSSYNEQFF
TGCGCCAGCAGCTTTAGCGGGGGGAGCTCCTACAATGAGCAGTTCTTC
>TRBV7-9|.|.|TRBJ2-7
CASSFDGLSYEQYF
TGTGCCAGCAGCTTTGACGGCCTCTCCTACGAGCAGTACTTC
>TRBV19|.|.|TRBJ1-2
CASSIISGQRSYGYTF
TGTGCCAGTAGTATTATTAGTGGACAGAGAAGCTATGGCTACACCTTC
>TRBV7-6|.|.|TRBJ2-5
CASSLDTTQVETQYF
TGTGCCAGCAGCTTAGATACTACTCAAGTGGAGACCCAGTACTTC
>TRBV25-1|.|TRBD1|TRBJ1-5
CASSESEGQGYPHQPQHF
TGTGCCAGCAGTGAATCAGAGGGACAGGGGTATCCGCATCAGCCCCAGCATTTT
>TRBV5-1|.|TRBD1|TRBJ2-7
CASSLQGNEQYF
TGCGCCAGCAGCCTACAGGGGAACGAGCAGTACTTC
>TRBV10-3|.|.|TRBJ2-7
CAISRASSSYEQYF
TGTGCCATCAGTCGGGCATCTTCCTCCTACGAGCAGTACTTC
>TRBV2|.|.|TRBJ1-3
CASTTQGDTIYF
TGTGCCAGCACGACTCAGGGAGACACCATATATTTT
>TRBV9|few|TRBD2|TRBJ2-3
CASSAGGGSTYTDTQYF
TGTGCCAGCAGCGCAGGAGGCGGGAGCACCTATACAGATACGCAGTATTTT
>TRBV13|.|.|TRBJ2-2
CASSSHGRVGGELFF
TGTGCCAGCAGCTCACATGGGAGAGTCGGCGGGGAGCTGTTTTTT
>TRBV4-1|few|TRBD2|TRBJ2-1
CASSQDRLAGGPFNEQFF
TGCGCCAGCAGCCAAGATCGGCTAGCGGGAGGGCCTTTCAATGAGCAGTTCTTC
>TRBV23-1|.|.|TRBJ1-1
CASSQSQQITEAFF
TGCGCCAGCAGTCAATCGCAGCAGATCACTGAAGCTTTCTTT
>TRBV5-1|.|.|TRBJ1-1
CASSVAAEAFF
TGCGCCAGCAGCGTAGCGGCTGAAGCTTTCTTT
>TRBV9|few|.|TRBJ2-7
CASSGADYEQYF
TGTGCCAGCAGCGGGGCGGACTACGAGCAGTACTTC
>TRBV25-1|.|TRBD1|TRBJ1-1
CASSERTGTNTEAFF
TGTGCCAGCAGTGAGAGGACAGGGACGAACACTGAAGCTTTCTTT
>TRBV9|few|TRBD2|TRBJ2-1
CASTPRGTSGPEQFF
TGTGCCAGCACACCTAGGGGGACTAGCGGTCCTGAGCAGTTCTTC
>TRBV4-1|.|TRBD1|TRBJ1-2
CASSQVNRGIGGYTF
TGCGCCAGCAGCCAAGTTAACAGGGGAATTGGTGGCTACACCTTC
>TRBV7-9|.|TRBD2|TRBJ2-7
CASSSIGAGVFEQYF
TGTGCCAGCAGCTCCATCGGAGCGGGAGTCTTCGAGCAGTACTTC
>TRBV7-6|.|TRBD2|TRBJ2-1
CASSLGGSGTSGRHEQFF
TGTGCCAGCAGCTTAGGAGGGTCCGGGACTAGCGGGAGGCATGAGCAGTTCTTC
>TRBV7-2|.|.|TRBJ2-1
CASSLLEGAGGEQFF
TGTGCCAGCAGCTTATTGGAGGGAGCCGGGGGTGAGCAGTTCTTC
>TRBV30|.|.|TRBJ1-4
CAWSVAGFNEKLFF
TGTGCCTGGAGTGTGGCAGGGTTTAATGAAAAACTGTTTTTT
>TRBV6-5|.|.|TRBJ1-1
CASSWGNTEAFF
TGTGCCAGCAGTTGGGGGAACACTGAAGCTTTCTTT
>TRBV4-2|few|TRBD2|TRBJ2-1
CASSQADRSAGGPDEQFF
TGTGCCAGCAGCCAAGCCGACAGATCAGCGGGGGGGCCCGATGAGCAGTTCTTC
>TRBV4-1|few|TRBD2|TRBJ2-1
CASSQGAAGGNYEQFF
TGCGCCAGCAGCCAAGGGGCGGCGGGAGGGAACTATGAGCAGTTCTTC
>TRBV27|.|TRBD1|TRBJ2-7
CASSLSGQGNYEQYF
TGTGCCAGCAGTTTATCCGGACAGGGTAACTACGAGCAGTACTTC
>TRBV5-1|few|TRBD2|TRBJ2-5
CASSPPLAGQETQYF
TGCGCCAGCAGCCCACCACTAGCGGGCCAAGAGACCCAGTACTTC